The TCR beta chain described here comes from a study of T cell clonotyping in hematopoietic cell transplantation. General study points: Recipient TCR diversity dropped after transplant; expanded clonotypes rose from day 30 to 180. Without cell sorting, CD4 versus CD8 contributions remain unresolved. Higher Inverse Simpson Index values in graft donor and pretransplant recipient predicted broader posttransplant TCR diversity. Few recipient clonotypes overlapped donors; over 97% were de novo at given depth.

Germline CDR1 is MNHNY and CDR2 is SVGAGI (reference sequence). V dropped 5 bases and J dropped 4 bases, with 18 bases sitting between them. The length of the CDR3 is 16 residues. Sequencing used immunoSEQ multiplex PCR; TCRdb keeps in-frame clones, though not all of them. The top ten clones hold around 12% of a sample with some 820 clones, over 60% of them seen once. Of note for this clone: Its antigen is unknown.

The sequence came from a female patient in her thirties or forties who had an allogeneic stem cell transplant, so the T cells may come from the graft donor. Some clones in this sample may be carry-over from other donors' samples. This chain joins TRBV6-6 and TRBJ1-5, with D maybe TRBD1 (6 bases). The material sequenced was PBMCs, taken 30 days after allogeneic stem cell transplant. Written as DNA, the CDR3 is TGTGCCAGCAGTAACGGGGCGGGGGGCGATAATCAGCCCCAGCATTTT. Amino acids: CASSNGAGGDNQPQHF.